This note documents a single T cell receptor beta chain sequence. The data stem from a study of control samples from healthy donors and cancer patients. V trimming: 1 base; J trimming: 2 bases; junction bases outside the gene matches: 12. The CDR3 runs 18 residues. CDR1 and CDR2 from the germline V gene are LGHNT and FRNRAP. Clones were sequenced by immunoSEQ multiplex PCR, and TCRdb holds only the in-frame ones, with some missing. This repertoire shows some 71,000 clones, 85% to 90% found once; its top ten account for under 20%. Sequencing input: PBMCs. The chain uses TRBV12-5 and TRBJ2-3, with TRBD2 identical over 7 bases. This TCR was sampled from a man aged 55-75 years with lung cancer. CDR3 sequence: CASGLAHGGDRATDTQYF. As DNA, the CDR3 is TGTGCTAGTGGTTTGGCCCATGGGGGGGATCGGGCCACAGATACGCAGTATTTT. The full variable domain, its missing parts supplied by reference TRBV12-5 and TRBJ2-3, is DARVTQTPRHKVTEMGQEVTMRCQPILGHNTVFWYRQTMMQGLELLAYFRNRAPLDDSGMPKDRFSAEMPDATLATLKIQPSEPRDSAVYFCASGLAHGGDRATDTQYFGPGTRLTVL.